This T cell receptor beta chain appears in the sequencing data of a study of early T cells in non-severe SARS-CoV-2 infection. About the study: Chains were unpaired, as sequencing was done on bulk RNA from unsorted whole blood.

This clonotype appeared a few times. Unique molecular identifiers were affixed to single, distinct cDNA molecules. TCRdb reprocessed the 5' RACE reads via MiXCR and lists one record per CDR3 protein. The sample shows 45,000 to 70,000 distinct CDR3 sequences, about 8% of them seen only once. Germline assignment: CDR1 MDHEN and CDR2 SYDVKM. The CDR3 totals 13 residues. V trimming: 9 bases; J trimming: 8 bases; junction bases outside the gene matches: 10. The sequencing here drew on whole blood, taken at baseline. The TCR sequence derives from an adult who was a healthcare worker with PCR-confirmed SARS-CoV-2 infection or an uninfected control (not recorded which). The genes are TRBV28 and TRBJ1-2; 9 bases agree with TRBD1. Here the CDR3 DNA reads TGTGCCAGTAAAAACAGGGGGCCGTTCGGCTACACCTTC. Protein product: CASKNRGPFGYTF.